Each of the 32 T cell receptor beta chains below was sequenced from the same sample in a study of CD8 T cells in Susac syndrome. An amount of RNA that ranged from roughly 0.5 to 1 ug was reverse transcribed with random hexamers. TCRdb passed the immunoSEQ multiplex PCR reads through MiXCR, listing each CDR3 protein once. Altogether about 50,000 distinct CDR3 sequences are present, roughly 93% being singletons, with the ten largest covering 0.45% to 0.65%. Sequencing was performed on CD8+ T cells from PBMCs. These receptors were obtained from a human donor with multiple sclerosis.

This clonotype was picked up a small number of times. The V gene is TRBV27, the J gene TRBJ1-5; D gene ambiguous. Deletions cut 3 bases from V and 4 bases from J, with 7 bases between. The CDR3 length is 13 residues. Germline-derived CDR1 and CDR2 are MNHEY and SMNVEV (reference sequence). The CDR3 bases are TGTGCCAGCAGTTTTGGCGGAAATCAGCCCCAGCATTTT. Amino acids: CASSFGGNQPQHF.

This clonotype was counted once. The CDR3 nucleotides read TGCGCCAGCAGCCAAGAGGGACTAGGGACCTACGAGCAGTACTTC. Its protein product is CASSQEGLGTYEQYF. The chain combines TRBV4-1 with TRBJ2-7; TRBD2 matches 8 bases. The length of the CDR3 is 15 residues. Trimming cost V 0 bases and J 2 bases; bases outside gene matches: 3. From germline, CDR1 is MGHRA and CDR2 YSYEKL.

The chain uses TRBV7-9 and TRBJ1-2; tentative D call: TRBD1 (5 bases). CDR3 size: 15 residues. CDR1 and CDR2 from the germline V gene are SEHNR and FQNEAQ (reference sequence). With 2 bases removed from V and 2 bases from J, the gap between germline ends came to 12 bases. The CDR3 here is CASSLITGANYGYTF. CDR3 DNA sequence: TGTGCCAGCAGCTTAATAACAGGTGCGAACTATGGCTACACCTTC.

Only a few counts were recorded for this clonotype. The rearrangement joins TRBV9 to TRBJ2-7; possibly TRBD2 for D (5 bases). Germline V gene lookup returns CDR1 SGDLS and CDR2 YYNGEE. V was clipped by 3 bases and J by 3 bases, with 16 bases between them. The CDR3 length is 15 residues. Written as DNA, the CDR3 is TGTGCCAGCAGCGCAGGCAAGGACTTGAACTACGAGCAGTACTTC. This codes for CASSAGKDLNYEQYF.

This CDR3 reads CASSPGLGLETQYF. CDR3 nucleotide sequence: TGTGCCAGCAGCCCCGGACTAGGGTTGGAGACCCAGTACTTC. The rearrangement joins TRBV3-1 to TRBJ2-5, with TRBD2 matching 7 bases. This CDR3 has 14 amino acids. CDR1 is LGHDT and CDR2 is YNNKEL in the germline V gene (reference sequence). Unmatched junction bases numbered 7, after V lost 4 bases and J lost 5 bases.

The V gene is TRBV12-5, the J gene TRBJ2-5; D is unresolved. Trimming stripped 2 bases from V and 2 bases from J, with 3 bases between. Germline V gene sequence: CDR1 LGHNT, CDR2 FRNRAP. The CDR3 is 12 residues long. The CDR3 nucleotides read TGTGCTAGTGGTTTGCAGCAAGAGACCCAGTACTTC. This encodes CASGLQQETQYF.

The chain has TRBV7-6 and TRBJ1-5, with D uncertain. The CDR3 is 17 residues long. Germline CDR1 SGHVS, CDR2 FNYEAQ. With 5 bases removed from V and 5 bases from J, the gap between germline ends came to 22 bases. For the CDR3, the DNA is TGTGCCAGCAGCCCCTACCAAGTTGGTAAGGAGGATCAGCCCCAGCATTTT. Encoded protein: CASSPYQVGKEDQPQHF.

The rearrangement joins TRBV5-1 to TRBJ1-1; D is ambiguous. This CDR3 is built from 13 residues. Trimming took off 1 base at V and 1 base at J, with 5 bases between the two ends. Germline V CDR1 and CDR2: SGHRS, YFSETQ. This CDR3 is CASSLPPNTEAFF. The CDR3 nucleotides are TGCGCCAGCAGCTTGCCACCGAACACTGAAGCTTTCTTT.

This clonotype has just a few counts. The V and J genes are TRBV19 and TRBJ1-1, with unresolved D. Germline values: CDR1 LNHDA, CDR2 SQIVND (reference sequence). The CDR3 sequence is 14 residues long. Trimming took 3 bases from V and 1 from J, leaving 9 bases between them. CDR3 protein: CASSILGRNTEAFF. For the CDR3, the DNA is TGTGCCAGTAGTATCCTCGGACGGAACACTGAAGCTTTCTTT.

This sequence joins TRBV6-2 or TRBV6-3 and TRBJ2-7; D call uncertain. The CDR3 is 12 amino acids. Between the trimmed V and J ends, which lost 2 bases and 5 bases, there was a span of 7 bases. CDR1 is MNHEY, CDR2 SVGEGT, per germline. CDR3 DNA sequence: TGTGCCAGCAGTTACGGGCACCACGAGCAGTACTTC. Translation gives CASSYGHHEQYF.

This chain links TRBV12-3 or TRBV12-4 with TRBJ1-5; D uncertain. V shed 1 base and J shed 3 bases, with 10 bases lying between them. The CDR3 runs to 15 residues. The CDR3 nucleotides are TGTGCCAGCAGTTTAGGCGAAAGCCTCAATCAGCCCCAGCATTTT. As protein: CASSLGESLNQPQHF.

This sequence joins TRBV30 and TRBJ2-2, with D perhaps being TRBD1 or TRBD2 (5 bases each). V was cut by 5 bases and J by 4 bases, with 17 bases left in between. Germline-derived CDR1 and CDR2 are GTSNPN and SVGIG (reference sequence). The CDR3 consists of 15 residues. CDR3: CAWEGNGDGTGELFF. DNA of the CDR3: TGTGCCTGGGAGGGGAATGGGGACGGCACCGGGGAGCTGTTTTTT. Combining the CDR3 with reference TRBV30 and TRBJ2-2 gives the whole variable domain SQTIHQWPATLVQPVGSPLSLECTVEGTSNPNLYWYRQAAGRGLQLLFYSVGIGQISSEVPQNLSASRPQDRQFILSSKKLLLSDSGFYLCAWEGNGDGTGELFFGEGSRLTVL.

This clonotype was found once. The chain is built from TRBV7-9 and TRBJ1-5; 8 positions agree with TRBD1. V dropped 5 bases and J dropped 8; count of bases not matched to a gene: 11. CDR1 and CDR2 from the germline V gene are SEHNR and FQNEAQ (reference sequence). The CDR3 runs to 15 residues. The DNA of the CDR3 is TGTGCCAGCAGCCAGGGAAGGACAGGGAGGGAGCCCCAGCATTTT. Encoded protein: CASSQGRTGREPQHF.

The chain is built from TRBV6-4 and TRBJ1-2; D may be TRBD1 (6 bases). V was cut by 0 bases and J by 6 bases, with 14 bases left in between. The germline V gene has CDR1 MRHNA and CDR2 SNTAGT. This CDR3 spans 15 amino acids. CDR3 region: CASSDSEGTTDGYTF. The CDR3 DNA follows: TGTGCCAGCAGTGACTCCGAAGGGACAACCGATGGCTACACCTTC.

This sequence joins TRBV20-1 and TRBJ2-7; D is possibly TRBD2 (5 bases). The CDR3 runs to 13 residues. Germline V gene sequence: CDR1 DFQATT, CDR2 SNEGSKA (reference sequence). Trimming removed 1 base from V and 7 bases from J, with 14 bases in between. This CDR3 is CSARVQFTSEQYF. CDR3 DNA: TGCAGTGCTAGAGTACAGTTCACTAGTGAGCAGTACTTC.

The V call is TRBV11-2, the J call TRBJ1-3; D not resolved. Germline assignment: CDR1 SGHAT and CDR2 FQNNGV. This CDR3 contains 17 residues. The V gene lost 1 base and the J gene lost 8 bases, with 21 bases spanning the gap. The DNA for the CDR3 is TGTGCCAGCAGCTTAGTTGGACTAACGTCCCCCAGAGACACCATATATTTT. The encoded protein is CASSLVGLTSPRDTIYF.

This clonotype showed up just once. V gene TRBV28 combines with J gene TRBJ1-6; a possible D gene is TRBD1 (6 bases). The CDR3 length is 16 residues. V dropped 2 bases and J dropped 8 bases, with 16 bases sitting between them. CDR1 and CDR2 from the germline V gene are MDHEN and SYDVKM. CDR3 coding DNA: TGTGCCAGCAGTTTAAGAACCGGGACACCTCATTCACCCCTCCACTTT. Residues: CASSLRTGTPHSPLHF.

The chain combines TRBV7-8 with TRBJ2-5; a possible D gene is TRBD2 (5 bases). The CDR3 covers 15 residues. Germline CDR1 and CDR2: SGHVS and FQNEAQ. The germline V and J ends were trimmed by 3 bases and 5 bases, with 16 bases remaining between them. The CDR3 sequence is CASSFSTRVGETQYF. In DNA, the CDR3 is TGTGCCAGCAGCTTTAGTACTAGAGTAGGGGAGACCCAGTACTTC. Full variable domain (outside the CDR3, taken from reference TRBV7-8 and TRBJ2-5): GAGVSQSPRYKVAKRGQDVALRCDPISGHVSLFWYQQALGQGPEFLTYFQNEAQLDKSGLPSDRFFAERPEGSVSTLKIQRTQQEDSAVYLCASSFSTRVGETQYFGPGTRLLVL.

The chain is built from TRBV2 and TRBJ2-3; D call uncertain. Germline values: CDR1 SNHLY, CDR2 FYNNEI. With 4 bases removed from V and 3 bases from J, the gap between germline ends came to 14 bases. The CDR3 has 15 amino acids. The CDR3 sequence: CASSAMADETDTQYF. In DNA, the CDR3 is TGTGCCAGCAGTGCTATGGCAGACGAAACAGATACGCAGTATTTT. Full variable domain (outside the CDR3, taken from reference TRBV2 and TRBJ2-3): EPEVTQTPSHQVTQMGQEVILRCVPISNHLYFYWYRQILGQKVEFLVSFYNNEISEKSEIFDDQFSVERPDGSNFTLKIRSTKLEDSAMYFCASSAMADETDTQYFGPGTRLTVL.

The chain recombines TRBV28 with TRBJ2-1, with 16 bases fitting TRBD2. V lost 7 bases to trimming and J lost 0 bases; unmatched junction nucleotides: 15. CDR1 MDHEN and CDR2 SYDVKM come from the germline V gene. This CDR3 comprises 21 residues. The CDR3 protein is CASTNLAGTSGGESSYNEQFF. CDR3 nucleotide sequence: TGTGCCAGCACTAACCTTGCCGGGACTAGCGGGGGGGAGAGCTCCTACAATGAGCAGTTCTTC.

The chain employs TRBV4-1 and TRBJ1-1; TRBD1 is a possible D gene (6 bases). The length of the CDR3 is 14 residues. V lost 5 bases and J 3 bases, leaving 13 bases between the germline ends. Looked up from germline, CDR1 is MGHRA and CDR2 is YSYEKL. The CDR3 spells CASSFQGPYTEAFF. The DNA of the CDR3 is TGCGCCAGCAGCTTCCAGGGGCCTTACACTGAAGCTTTCTTT.

The chain uses TRBV20-1 and TRBJ2-3; D gene unclear. With 4 bases removed from V and 4 bases from J, the gap between germline ends came to 6 bases. The CDR3 loop spans 11 amino acids. Germline V gene lookup returns CDR1 DFQATT and CDR2 SNEGSKA (reference sequence). CDR3 coding DNA: TGCAGTGCTAAGGTCGCAGATACGCAGTATTTT. It codes for CSAKVADTQYF.

The CDR3 DNA reads TGTGCCTGGAGCCCTCTAAGATCCCAGGGGACAGGGGCCTACGAGCAGTACTTC. The encoded protein is CAWSPLRSQGTGAYEQYF. The gene calls are TRBV30 and TRBJ2-7, with 10 bases lining up with TRBD1. With 3 bases clipped from V and 2 bases from J, the junction kept 16 bases outside the gene matches. Germline V CDR1 and CDR2: GTSNPN, SVGIG (reference sequence). The CDR3 sequence is 18 residues long.

V usage is TRBV9 and J usage is TRBJ2-6; 8 bases match TRBD1. Trimming cost V 3 bases and J 0 bases; bases outside gene matches: 5. Germline values: CDR1 SGDLS, CDR2 YYNGEE. This CDR3 has 17 amino acids. This CDR3 reads CASSGRDRRSGANVLTF. CDR3 sequence (DNA): TGTGCCAGCAGCGGCCGGGACAGGCGCTCTGGGGCCAACGTCCTGACTTTC. The full variable domain, rest sourced from reference TRBV9 and TRBJ2-6, is DSGVTQTPKHLITATGQRVTLRCSPRSGDLSVYWYQQSLDQGLQFLIQYYNGEERAKGNILERFSAQQFPDLHSELNLSSLELGDSALYFCASSGRDRRSGANVLTFGAGSRLTVL.

The rearrangement joins TRBV5-6 to TRBJ2-7; D uncertain. The CDR3 contains 13 residues. Germline CDR1 reads SGHDT; CDR2 reads YYEEEE. V lost 5 bases to trimming and J lost 1 base, with 10 bases between them. The CDR3 sequence is CASRPLGSYEQYF. CDR3 sequence (DNA): TGTGCCAGCAGACCGCTCGGATCCTACGAGCAGTACTTC. The full variable domain, rest sourced from reference TRBV5-6 and TRBJ2-7, is DAGVTQSPTHLIKTRGQQVTLRCSPKSGHDTVSWYQQALGQGPQFIFQYYEEEERQRGNFPDRFSGHQFPNYSSELNVNALLLGDSALYLCASRPLGSYEQYFGPGTRLTVT.

The V and J genes are TRBV30 and TRBJ2-7, with D perhaps TRBD2 (6 bases). The length of the CDR3 is 14 residues. Germline V gene lookup returns CDR1 GTSNPN and CDR2 SVGIG (reference sequence). With 1 base removed from V and 4 bases from J, the gap between germline ends came to 14 bases. CDR3 amino acids: CAWSASWRGYEQYF. CDR3 sequence (DNA): TGTGCCTGGAGTGCGTCCTGGAGGGGTTACGAGCAGTACTTC.

For the CDR3, the DNA is TGTGCCAGCAGCTTGCTAGCGGGGGGAAACACAGATACGCAGTATTTT. It codes for CASSLLAGGNTDTQYF. J is TRBJ2-3 and V is TRBV7-2, with 11 bases fitting TRBD2. Germline trimming cut 3 bases from V and 2 bases from J; bases unmatched to any gene: 4. The CDR3 length is 16 residues. Germline V gene lookup returns CDR1 SGHTA and CDR2 FQGNSA.

The V call is TRBV15, the J call TRBJ2-7; TRBD1 matches 9 bases. The length of the CDR3 is 15 residues. After removal of 1 base from V and 3 bases from J, the junction contained 4 bases not matched to a gene. Germline loops: CDR1 LNHNV, CDR2 YYDKDF (reference sequence). The CDR3 sequence is CATSRADRGNYEQYF. DNA for the CDR3: TGTGCCACCAGCAGAGCCGACAGGGGGAACTACGAGCAGTACTTC.

The chain is built from TRBV7-9 and TRBJ2-3; D is uncertain. CDR3 length: 14 residues. Per germline, CDR1 SEHNR and CDR2 FQNEAQ (reference sequence). Trimming pared 6 bases from V and 2 bases from J, leaving 12 bases between. The CDR3 region is CASSPGGLTDTQYF. As DNA, the CDR3 is TGTGCCAGCAGTCCAGGTGGCCTCACAGATACGCAGTATTTT.

The chain recombines TRBV27 with TRBJ2-3; no reliable D call. The CDR3 is 13 residues long. The germline CDR1 and CDR2 sequences are MNHEY and SMNVEV (reference sequence). The V end lost 5 bases, the J end lost 2 bases, and 8 bases lay between the germline ends. This chain's CDR3 is CASSLILTDTQYF. The CDR3 DNA is TGTGCCAGCAGTCTCATCCTCACAGATACGCAGTATTTT.

The V and J genes are TRBV4-1 and TRBJ1-1; D is undetermined. The CDR3 has 13 amino acids. The germline V and J ends were trimmed by 1 base and 5 bases, with 8 bases remaining between them. Germline V gene sequence: CDR1 MGHRA, CDR2 YSYEKL. The CDR3 bases are TGCGCCAGCAGCCAAGTGGCAAGGACTGAAGCTTTCTTT. This gives the protein CASSQVARTEAFF.

This chain connects TRBV27 to TRBJ2-3, with D perhaps TRBD2 (6 bases). Germline CDR1 and CDR2: MNHEY and SMNVEV (reference sequence). V lost 6 bases to trimming and J lost 6 bases, with 19 bases between them. This CDR3 is 15 amino acids long. For the CDR3, the DNA is TGTGCCAGCAGCTCGCTCTGGGGACGGGAGGATACGCAGTATTTT. As protein: CASSSLWGREDTQYF.